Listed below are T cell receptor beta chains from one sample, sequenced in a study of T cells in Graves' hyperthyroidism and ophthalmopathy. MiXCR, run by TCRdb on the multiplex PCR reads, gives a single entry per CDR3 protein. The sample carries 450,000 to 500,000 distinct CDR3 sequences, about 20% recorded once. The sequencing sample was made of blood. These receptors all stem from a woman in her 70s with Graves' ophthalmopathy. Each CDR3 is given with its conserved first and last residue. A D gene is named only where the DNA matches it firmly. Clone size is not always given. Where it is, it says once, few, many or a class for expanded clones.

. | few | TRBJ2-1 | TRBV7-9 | TGTGCCAGCAGTCCTAGACTAGGCAATGAGCAGTTCTTC | CASSPRLGNEQFF
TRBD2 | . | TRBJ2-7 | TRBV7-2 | TGTGCCAGCAGCTGGGCGGGGGGCTCGGGAGAGCAGTACTTC | CASSWAGGSGEQYF
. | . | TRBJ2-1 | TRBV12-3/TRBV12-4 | TGTGCCAGCAGTTTTATCGGGCTGTCGCAGTTCTTC | CASSFIGLSQFF
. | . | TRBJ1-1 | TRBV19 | TGTGCCAGTAGATGGGATGTATCAAGAGGAAAGAACACTGAAGCTTTCTTT | CASRWDVSRGKNTEAFF
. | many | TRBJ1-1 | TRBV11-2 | TGTGCCAGCAGCTTAGGGGGGTCGACAAGAGCCACTGAAGCTTTCTTT | CASSLGGSTRATEAFF
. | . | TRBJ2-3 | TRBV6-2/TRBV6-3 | TGTGCCAGCAGATTCGTAACAGATACGCAGTATTTT | CASRFVTDTQYF
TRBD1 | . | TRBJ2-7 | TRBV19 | TGTGCCAGTAGCCTATTGGGGGACAGGTCCTACGAGCAGTACTTC | CASSLLGDRSYEQYF
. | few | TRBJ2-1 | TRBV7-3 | TGTGCCAGCAGCTTAGGGTTAATCAATGAGCAGTTCTTC | CASSLGLINEQFF
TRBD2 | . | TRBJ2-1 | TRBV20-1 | TGCAGTTCGACTAGCGGGAGGGCCAATGAGCAGTTCTTC | CSSTSGRANEQFF
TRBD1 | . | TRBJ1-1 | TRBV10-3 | TGTGCCATCAGTGACAACAACAGGGGCGCTAGTACTGAAGCTTTCTTT | CAISDNNRGASTEAFF
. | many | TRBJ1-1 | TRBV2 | TGTGCCAGCAGCGGGGAGGGGAGGTACACTGAAGCTTTCTTT | CASSGEGRYTEAFF
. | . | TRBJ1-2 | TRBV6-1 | TGTGCCAGCAGTTCGGACGGCTATGGCTACACCTTC | CASSSDGYGYTF
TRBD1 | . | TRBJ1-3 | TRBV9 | TGTGCCAGCAGCCCACGACAGGGGGCGCTCGGAAACACCATATATTTT | CASSPRQGALGNTIYF
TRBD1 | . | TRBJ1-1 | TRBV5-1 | TGCGCCAGCAGCCGGGACCTAGGGGGCAGTTCAACTGAAGCTTTCTTT | CASSRDLGGSSTEAFF
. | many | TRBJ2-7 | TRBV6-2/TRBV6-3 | TGTGCCAGCAGCAGGGGGGGGACTGGATCCTACGAGCAGTACTTC | CASSRGGTGSYEQYF
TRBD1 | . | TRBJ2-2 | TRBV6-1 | TGTGCCAGCGGACAGGGCCCCGGGGAGCTGTTTTTT | CASGQGPGELFF
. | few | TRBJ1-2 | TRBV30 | TGTGCCTGGAGGTTCGACCGGGGGGGCTACACCTTC | CAWRFDRGGYTF
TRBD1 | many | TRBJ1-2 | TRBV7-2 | TGTGCCAGCAGCTTAGAGGGGACAGGGCTGCGTGGCTACACCTTC | CASSLEGTGLRGYTF
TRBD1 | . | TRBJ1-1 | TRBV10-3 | TGTGCCATCAGAGGGACAGTTACAAACACTGAAGCTTTCTTT | CAIRGTVTNTEAFF
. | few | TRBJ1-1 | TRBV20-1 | TGCAGTGCTAGAGTTCGCGGCAGGAGAGCCATGAACACTGAAGCTTTCTTT | CSARVRGRRAMNTEAFF
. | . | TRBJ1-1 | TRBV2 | TGTGCCAGCCGAGGTTCCCCTTTGAACACTGAAGCTTTCTTT | CASRGSPLNTEAFF
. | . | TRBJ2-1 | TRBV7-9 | TGTGCCAGCAACCCGGGTCCCAATGAGCAGTTCTTC | CASNPGPNEQFF
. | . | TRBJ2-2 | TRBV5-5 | TGTGCCAGCAGCTTGGTTGCGACCACCGGGGAGCTGTTTTTT | CASSLVATTGELFF
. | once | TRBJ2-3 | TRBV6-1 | TGTGCCAGCAGTATTACCGGGGGCGGGACTGGACCCGCCGGAAAAGAGACAGATACGCAGTATTTT | CASSITGGGTGPAGKETDTQYF
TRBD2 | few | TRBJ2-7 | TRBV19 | TGTGCCAGTAGTAATCCGGGACTAGCGGGAACCTACGAGCAGTACTTC | CASSNPGLAGTYEQYF
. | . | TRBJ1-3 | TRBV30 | TGTGCCTGGAGTAGGGGAAGGACTGGAAACACCATATATTTT | CAWSRGRTGNTIYF
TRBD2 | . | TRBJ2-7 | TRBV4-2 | TGTGCCAGCAGCCAAGATCGGAGGGAGGGGAGCTCCTACGAGCAGTACTTC | CASSQDRREGSSYEQYF
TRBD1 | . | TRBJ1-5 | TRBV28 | TGTGCCAGCAGTTTATGGACAGGGGGGTCTAGCAATCAGCCCCAGCATTTT | CASSLWTGGSSNQPQHF
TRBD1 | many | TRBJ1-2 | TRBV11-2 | TGTGCCAGCAGCTTCCGACAGGGGGATGGCTACACCTTC | CASSFRQGDGYTF
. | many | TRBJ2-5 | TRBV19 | TGTGCCAGTAGTAGGGACCGTGGAGGCTGGGAGACCCAGTACTTC | CASSRDRGGWETQYF
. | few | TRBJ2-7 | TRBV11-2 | TGTGCCAGCAGCCCACTGGCTAGGCCGGGGGAGCAGTACTTC | CASSPLARPGEQYF
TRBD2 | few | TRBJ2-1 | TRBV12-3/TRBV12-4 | TGTGCCAGCAGCTTTATAGCGGGAGGGCCTCGGAATGAGCAGTTCTTC | CASSFIAGGPRNEQFF
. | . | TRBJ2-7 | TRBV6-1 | TGTGCCAGCAGTACCCTCACAGATTACGAGCAGTACTTC | CASSTLTDYEQYF
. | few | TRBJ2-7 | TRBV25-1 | TGTGCCACGAAGGGGTTTTCGAGTCACGAGCAGTACTTC | CATKGFSSHEQYF
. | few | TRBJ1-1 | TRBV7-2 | TGTGCCAGCAGCTTAGGGATGGTCGGGGGTGGGACTGAAGCTTTCTTT | CASSLGMVGGGTEAFF
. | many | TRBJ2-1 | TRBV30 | TGTGCCTGGAGGAGGTCCAATGAGCAGTTCTTC | CAWRRSNEQFF
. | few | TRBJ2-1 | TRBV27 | TGTGCCAGCAGGACAGGATTTAGCTCCTACAATGAGCAGTTCTTC | CASRTGFSSYNEQFF
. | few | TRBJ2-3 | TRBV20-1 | TGCAGTGCTAGAGACGGTATGCAGTATTTT | CSARDGMQYF
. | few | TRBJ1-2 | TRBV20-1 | TGCAGTGCTGGCTACTGGCAGGACAACTATGGCTACACCTTC | CSAGYWQDNYGYTF
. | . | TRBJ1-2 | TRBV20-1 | TGCAGTGCTAGAGACCCCCCCGAGGGCGGGTATGGCTACACCTTC | CSARDPPEGGYGYTF
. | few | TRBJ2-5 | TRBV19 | TGTGCCAGTAAAAGGGTTGAGGGTGCAGAGACCCAGTACTTC | CASKRVEGAETQYF
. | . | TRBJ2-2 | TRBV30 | TGTGCCTGGAGTAGGGAGGGGGTCGACACCGGGGAGCTGTTTTTT | CAWSREGVDTGELFF
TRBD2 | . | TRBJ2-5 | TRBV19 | TGTGCCAGTAGTATAGCGTCGACTAGCGGGAGGGCCCAGGAGACCCAGTACTTC | CASSIASTSGRAQETQYF
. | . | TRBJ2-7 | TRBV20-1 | TGCAGTGCCCGACAGGTATCCTACGAGCAGTACTTC | CSARQVSYEQYF
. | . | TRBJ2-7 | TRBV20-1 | TGCAGTGCTAGAGAGTACGAGCAGTACTTC | CSAREYEQYF
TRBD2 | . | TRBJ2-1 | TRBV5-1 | TGCGCCAGCGGCTTGGAGAGCGGGAGGGCGAAAAATGAGCAGTTCTTC | CASGLESGRAKNEQFF
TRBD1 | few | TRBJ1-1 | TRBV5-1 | TGCGCCAGCAGCCCATCGACAGGGCCGGTGACTGAAGCTTTCTTT | CASSPSTGPVTEAFF
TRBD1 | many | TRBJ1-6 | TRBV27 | TGTGCCAGCAGTTCAGGACAGGGCCCTTGGTCACCCCTCCACTTT | CASSSGQGPWSPLHF
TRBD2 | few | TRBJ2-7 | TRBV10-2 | TGCGCCAGCAGTCACCACGGACAGCGGGAGAGCTACGAGCAGTACTTC | CASSHHGQRESYEQYF
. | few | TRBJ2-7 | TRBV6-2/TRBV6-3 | TGTGCCAGCAGTACTTTCTTTGAGCAGTACTTC | CASSTFFEQYF
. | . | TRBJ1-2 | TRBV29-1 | TGCAGCGTTTCAAACAAAATCTATGGCTACACCTTC | CSVSNKIYGYTF
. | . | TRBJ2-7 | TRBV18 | TGTGCCAGCTCACTTAAAAGAGAGGGAGCTGGCGAGCAGTACTTC | CASSLKREGAGEQYF